The rows below give T cell receptor beta chains drawn from one sample of a study of cytomegalovirus exposure and HLA in healthy donors. Sequencing was performed with immunoSEQ multiplex PCR; in TCRdb, only in-frame clones are kept and a portion is missing. Of around 120,000 clones listed, 80% are singletons. The sample comprised PBMCs. The receptors derive from a female donor in good health and CMV-seropositive. CDR3s include the opening cysteine and the closing phenylalanine or tryptophan. Each record gives: V gene, J gene, CDR3 protein.

v_call: TRBV6-1; j_call: TRBJ2-3; cdr3_aa: CASKTYAGRTDTQYF
v_call: TRBV5-1; j_call: TRBJ2-1; cdr3_aa: CASNPLAGHNEQFF
v_call: TRBV6-5; j_call: TRBJ2-3; cdr3_aa: CASRLTVLDTQYF
v_call: TRBV7-9; j_call: TRBJ2-7; cdr3_aa: CASSLDRLNEQYF
v_call: TRBV5-1; j_call: TRBJ1-2; cdr3_aa: CASSLERGSGYTF
v_call: TRBV7-2; j_call: TRBJ2-1; cdr3_aa: CASSLVLSYNEQFF
v_call: TRBV10-2; j_call: TRBJ2-3; cdr3_aa: CASSETQSFSPSTDTQYF
v_call: TRBV2; j_call: TRBJ1-2; cdr3_aa: CASREGAYVGLNYGYTF
v_call: TRBV10-3; j_call: TRBJ2-3; cdr3_aa: CAISEAGVDTQYF
v_call: TRBV5-1; j_call: TRBJ2-6; cdr3_aa: CASSQTVPTPSGANVLTF
v_call: TRBV6-5; j_call: TRBJ2-5; cdr3_aa: CAIPPGQETQYF
v_call: TRBV20-1; j_call: TRBJ2-1; cdr3_aa: CSASSDEQFF
v_call: TRBV4-1; j_call: TRBJ2-1; cdr3_aa: CASSQTGDSGQFF
v_call: TRBV19; j_call: TRBJ1-6; cdr3_aa: CASSISVGKRSPLHF
v_call: TRBV6-1; j_call: TRBJ1-3; cdr3_aa: CASSEPRSGNTIYF
v_call: TRBV7-6; j_call: TRBJ1-2; cdr3_aa: CASSPDRDGGYTF
v_call: TRBV12-5; j_call: TRBJ2-2; cdr3_aa: CASGPPRSTGELFF
v_call: TRBV7-2; j_call: TRBJ1-3; cdr3_aa: CASSQGQLLSGNTIYF
v_call: TRBV25-1; j_call: TRBJ2-5; cdr3_aa: CASGFGGMETQYF
v_call: TRBV12-5; j_call: TRBJ2-1; cdr3_aa: CASGLVSGRAYNEQFF
v_call: TRBV29-1; j_call: TRBJ2-1; cdr3_aa: CSVERGTSGVVNEQFF
v_call: TRBV10-3; j_call: TRBJ2-1; cdr3_aa: CAISGTVNEQFF
v_call: TRBV7-2; j_call: TRBJ2-1; cdr3_aa: CASTPGRTGGSEQFF
v_call: TRBV9; j_call: TRBJ2-1; cdr3_aa: CASSVLAGDYNEQFF